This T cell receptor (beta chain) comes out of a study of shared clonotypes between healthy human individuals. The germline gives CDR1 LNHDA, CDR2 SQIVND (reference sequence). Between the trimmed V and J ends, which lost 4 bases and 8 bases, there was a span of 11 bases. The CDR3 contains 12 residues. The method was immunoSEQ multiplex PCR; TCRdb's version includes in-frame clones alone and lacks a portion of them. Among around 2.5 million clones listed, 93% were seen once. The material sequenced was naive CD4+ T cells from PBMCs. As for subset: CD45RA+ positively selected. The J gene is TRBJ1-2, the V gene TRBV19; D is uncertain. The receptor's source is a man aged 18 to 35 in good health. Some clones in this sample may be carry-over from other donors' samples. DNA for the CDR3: TGTGCCAGTAGTACCCATGTGGGGGGCTACACCTTC. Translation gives CASSTHVGGYTF.